What follows are 15 T cell receptor beta chains derived from one specimen sequenced in a study of T cell responses to AZD1222 COVID-19 vaccine. The protocol was immunoSEQ multiplex PCR, while the TCRdb copy is restricted to in-frame clones and leaves out a portion. The table records about 120,000 clones, 87% of them present only once. The sequencing used peripheral blood, collected on day 0 of AZD1222 vaccination. The receptors come from an adult in good health.

This clone was detected only once. The chain is built from TRBV10-1 and TRBJ2-3; D may be TRBD2 (6 bases). CDR1 is WNHNN, CDR2 SYGVQD, per germline (reference sequence). The CDR3 sequence is 12 residues long. Trimming removed 6 bases from V and 6 bases from J, with 10 bases in between. CDR3 sequence reads: CASSLRGDTQYF. The DNA for the CDR3 is TGCGCCAGCAGCCTTCGGGGGGATACGCAGTATTTT.

This clone was counted a single time. The rearrangement links TRBV6-5 to TRBJ2-7; 8 positions agree with TRBD1. Germline CDR1 reads MNHEY; CDR2 reads SVGAGI. The length of the CDR3 is 14 residues. The J segment lost 4 bases and the V segment lost 5 bases, leaving 7 bases of the junction unmatched. CDR3 region: CASSLGTGGYEQYF. The CDR3 nucleotides are TGTGCCAGCAGTCTCGGGACAGGAGGTTACGAGCAGTACTTC.

The chain joins TRBV2 to TRBJ1-5; the D is unclear. Trimming left V 6 bases short and J 4 bases short, with 4 bases between. This CDR3 contains 11 residues. Germline values: CDR1 SNHLY, CDR2 FYNNEI. CDR3 amino acids: CASSLNQPQHF. The CDR3 DNA follows: TGTGCCAGCAGCTTAAATCAGCCCCAGCATTTT.

This clone has only one observation. The V call is TRBV25-1, the J call TRBJ1-3; perhaps TRBD1 as D (5 bases). V was shortened by 3 bases and J by 7 bases, with 19 bases between the two germline ends. This CDR3 region has 16 residues. Germline-derived CDR1 and CDR2 are MGHDK and SYGVNS. Here the CDR3 DNA reads TGTGCCAGCAGTGATACCCGGGGGTCTCGTAAGAACACCATATATTTT. Amino acids: CASSDTRGSRKNTIYF.

The chain combines TRBV15 with TRBJ2-3; 10 bases line up with TRBD2. There are 15 residues in the CDR3. V lost 2 bases and J lost 6; bases outside the gene matches: 5. In germline, CDR1 is LNHNV, CDR2 YYDKDF (reference sequence). CDR3 nucleotides: TGTGCCACCAGCAGACTAGCGGGGGTTGGGGATACGCAGTATTTT. This sequence encodes CATSRLAGVGDTQYF.

The CDR3 loop reads CASSLGAGLEAFF. Here the CDR3 DNA reads TGTGCCAGCAGCTTAGGCGCTGGGCTTGAAGCTTTCTTT. The V and J genes are TRBV7-2 and TRBJ1-1; D is undetermined. V lost 1 base and J lost 7, with 10 bases in between. The CDR3 runs to 13 residues. Germline CDR1 reads SGHTA; CDR2 reads FQGNSA. Filled out from reference TRBV7-2 and TRBJ1-1, the complete variable domain reads GAGVSQSPSNKVTEKGKDVELRCDPISGHTALYWYRQSLGQGLEFLIYFQGNSAPDKSGLPSDRFSAERTGGSVSTLTIQRTQQEDSAVYLCASSLGAGLEAFFGQGTRLTVV.

The count of this clone is one. The chain recombines TRBV25-1 with TRBJ1-1, with no clear D. V lost 6 bases and J lost 0, with 11 bases in between. Germline CDR1 MGHDK, CDR2 SYGVNS. The CDR3 is made up of 14 amino acids. DNA for the CDR3: TGTGCCAGCAGCTTCGCGGGAGTGAACACTGAAGCTTTCTTT. Protein product: CASSFAGVNTEAFF.

This rearrangement joins TRBV5-1 to TRBJ2-5; a possible D gene is TRBD2 (7 bases). The CDR3 is made up of 15 amino acids. The V gene's germline CDR1 is SGHRS and CDR2 YFSETQ. Trimming removed 1 base at V and 3 bases at J, with 13 bases between. The CDR3 protein is CASSLLGGHKETQYF. The CDR3 bases are TGCGCCAGCAGCTTGTTGGGGGGGCACAAAGAGACCCAGTACTTC.

This clone was seen just once. J is TRBJ1-1 and V is TRBV18; D unresolved. CDR3 length: 13 residues. Germline CDR1 and CDR2: KGHSH and LQKENI. V was pared by 2 bases and J by 1 base, with 5 bases between. The CDR3 DNA reads as TGTGCCAGCTCACCAGAGAGGAACACTGAAGCTTTCTTT. Its translation is CASSPERNTEAFF. The variable domain in full, completed from reference TRBV18 and TRBJ1-1, reads NAGVMQNPRHLVRRRGQEARLRCSPMKGHSHVYWYRQLPEEGLKFMVYLQKENIIDESGMPKERFSAEFPKEGPSILRIQQVVRGDSAAYFCASSPERNTEAFFGQGTRLTVV.

This sequence joins TRBV4-1 and TRBJ1-3, with D perhaps matching TRBD1 (5 bases). The CDR3 runs 18 residues. V was shortened by 0 bases and J by 0 bases, with 15 bases between the two germline ends. The germline CDR1 and CDR2 sequences are MGHRA and YSYEKL. Here the CDR3 DNA reads TGCGCCAGCAGCCAAGACAGGGCATTTTCGAGCTCTGGAAACACCATATATTTT. Amino acid sequence: CASSQDRAFSSSGNTIYF.

The chain combines TRBV4-2 with TRBJ2-1; TRBD1 matches at 10 bases. With V trimmed by 4 bases and J by 9 bases, 15 bases remained unmatched. Germline V gene data show CDR1 as LGHNA and CDR2 as YNFKEQ. The CDR3 runs to 17 residues. The CDR3 loop is CASSPSSGGQGSGEQFF. As DNA, the CDR3 is TGTGCCAGCAGCCCATCCTCTGGGGGACAGGGGTCAGGTGAGCAGTTCTTC.

This clone was counted a single time. This chain connects TRBV5-1 to TRBJ2-7, with D unresolved. The CDR3 runs 14 residues. Germline V lookup: CDR1 SGHRS, CDR2 YFSETQ. V was shortened by 0 bases and J by 2 bases, with 9 bases between the two germline ends. CDR3 bases: TGCGCCAGCAGCTTGGGAGGTCCCGCCTACGAGCAGTACTTC. Translating it yields CASSLGGPAYEQYF.

The chain couples TRBV7-2 to TRBJ2-1, with TRBD1 matching over 9 bases. V lost 2 bases and J lost 8; bases outside the gene matches: 7. CDR3 size: 15 residues. Per germline, CDR1 SGHTA and CDR2 FQGNSA. The CDR3 is CASSLTGQGIYEQFF. The CDR3 nucleotides read TGTGCCAGCAGCTTAACGGGACAGGGTATCTATGAGCAGTTCTTC.

The J gene is TRBJ2-7, the V gene TRBV11-3; TRBD1 is a possible D gene (6 bases). The CDR3 totals 16 residues. CDR1 is SGHNT and CDR2 is YENEEA in the germline V gene. V was clipped by 6 bases and J by 3 bases, with 21 bases between them. CDR3 sequence (DNA): TGTGCCAGCAGTTCATCCTGGGGGCCATTAGGCTACGAGCAGTACTTC. Translation: CASSSSWGPLGYEQYF.

This chain links TRBV19 with TRBJ1-6; perhaps TRBD1 as D (6 bases). Germline values: CDR1 LNHDA, CDR2 SQIVND (reference sequence). The CDR3 is made up of 14 amino acids. Trimming left V 5 bases short and J 7 bases short, with 12 bases between. The CDR3 coding sequence is TGTGCCAGTAGTGTACAGGGTGGGAATTCACCCCTCCACTTT. Residues: CASSVQGGNSPLHF.